This T cell receptor (beta chain) was identified in a study of regulatory T cells in long-lasting Graves disease. Time point of the sample: persistent/refractory GD, antithyroid drugs over 5 years with positive TRAb. The TCR library was made from RNA extracted from PBMCs. This clonotype was picked up a small number of times. According to the study, TCR beta libraries were built with iRepertoire HTBI primers and CDR3-region Arm-PCR. TCRdb independently ran MiXCR on the multiplex PCR reads; one entry per CDR3 protein. The table lists approximately 350,000 distinct CDR3 sequences, 20% to 25% of them singletons. This TCR derives from a woman aged 40 to 50 with Graves disease. The input for sequencing was peripheral blood mononuclear cells (PBMCs), taken when the disease was refractory, from a patient treated with antithyroid drugs.

The CDR3 protein is CASSQLDRGQWETQYF. In DNA form, the CDR3 reads TGTGCCAGCAGCCAACTGGACAGGGGGCAATGGGAGACCCAGTACTTC. The rearrangement links TRBV3-1 to TRBJ2-5; 11 bases match TRBD1. Per germline, CDR1 LGHDT and CDR2 YNNKEL (reference sequence). This CDR3 has 16 residues. V lost 2 bases and J lost 5; bases outside the gene matches: 7.